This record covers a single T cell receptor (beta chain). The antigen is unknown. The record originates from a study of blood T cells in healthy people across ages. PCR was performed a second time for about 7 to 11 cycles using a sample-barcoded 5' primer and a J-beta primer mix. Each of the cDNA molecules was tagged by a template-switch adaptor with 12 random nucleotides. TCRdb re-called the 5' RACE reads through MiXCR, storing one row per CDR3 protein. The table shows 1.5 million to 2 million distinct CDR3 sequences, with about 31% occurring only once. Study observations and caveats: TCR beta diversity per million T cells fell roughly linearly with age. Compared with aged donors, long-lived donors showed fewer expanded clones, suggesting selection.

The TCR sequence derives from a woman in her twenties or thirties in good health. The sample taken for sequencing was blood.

CDR3 bases: TGTGCCAGCAGATCTTCGAGCTTTAGCACAGATACGCAGTATTTT. Translating it yields CASRSSSFSTDTQYF. The chain is built from TRBV6-6 and TRBJ2-3; D remains unclear. CDR1 and CDR2 (germline): MNHNY, SVGAGI (reference sequence). The CDR3 covers 15 residues. Trimming took off 6 bases at V and 0 bases at J, with 13 bases between the two ends.